Listed below are T cell receptor beta chains from one sample, sequenced in a study of T cells in Graves' hyperthyroidism and ophthalmopathy. TCRdb recomputed calls from the multiplex PCR reads with MiXCR, one row per CDR3 protein. The sample shows hundreds of thousands of distinct CDR3 sequences, over 15% of them seen only once. Sequencing was performed on blood. The receptors originated from a woman aged 60-75 years with Graves' ophthalmopathy. The CDR3 runs from the conserved cysteine through the conserved F or W. D genes are given only for firm matches. Rows may omit the clone size; those that give it use once, few, many or a size class.

J gene	D gene	clone size	V gene	CDR3 protein	CDR3 DNA
TRBJ2-3	-	many	TRBV6-2/TRBV6-3	CASKFGGVTPDTQYF	TGTGCCAGCAAGTTCGGCGGGGTCACTCCAGATACGCAGTATTTT
TRBJ2-7	-	many	TRBV20-1	CSARDVGSIKGYEQYF	TGCAGTGCTAGAGATGTTGGGTCTATCAAGGGGTACGAGCAGTACTTC
TRBJ2-7	TRBD2	many	TRBV5-1	CASSPRTSGRHEQYF	TGCGCCAGCAGCCCCAGGACTAGCGGGAGACACGAGCAGTACTTC
TRBJ2-1	TRBD2	many	TRBV5-1	CASSPEGLAGSYNEQFF	TGCGCCAGCAGCCCCGAGGGACTAGCGGGCTCCTACAATGAGCAGTTCTTC
TRBJ2-1	TRBD2	many	TRBV20-1	CSAREAGGFYNEQFF	TGCAGTGCTAGAGAGGCGGGGGGATTCTACAATGAGCAGTTCTTC
TRBJ1-4	-	many	TRBV11-2	CASSLSGQGEKLFF	TGTGCCAGCAGCTTAAGCGGGCAGGGTGAAAAACTGTTTTTT
TRBJ1-2	TRBD1	many	TRBV4-3	CASTKKGAGGYTF	TGCGCCAGCACGAAGAAGGGGGCGGGTGGCTACACCTTC
TRBJ1-1	-	many	TRBV12-3/TRBV12-4	CASSRHRTSNTEAFF	TGTGCCAGCAGCCGACACCGAACTTCGAACACTGAAGCTTTCTTT
TRBJ2-5	TRBD2	many	TRBV10-2	CASRPWAGVETQYF	TGCGCCAGCAGACCCTGGGCGGGGGTTGAGACCCAGTACTTC
TRBJ2-7	-	many	TRBV5-5	CASSLSPPGGGPYEQYF	TGTGCCAGCAGCTTGTCACCCCCGGGAGGGGGCCCCTACGAGCAGTACTTC
TRBJ2-4	-	many	TRBV3-1	CASGLAKNIQYF	TGTGCCAGCGGGTTAGCCAAAAACATTCAGTACTTC
TRBJ2-1	TRBD2	many	TRBV2	CASSGGTSGSRPGNEQFF	TGTGCCAGCAGTGGGGGGACTAGCGGAAGCCGCCCGGGCAATGAGCAGTTCTTC
TRBJ2-2	-	-	TRBV5-6	CASSLSWPNTGELFF	TGTGCCAGCAGCTTGAGTTGGCCGAACACCGGGGAGCTGTTTTTT
TRBJ2-5	TRBD1	-	TRBV5-1	CASSPGQGWETQYF	TGCGCCAGCAGCCCGGGACAGGGGTGGGAGACCCAGTACTTC
TRBJ2-2	TRBD1	many	TRBV2	CASSGTAQPTGELFF	TGTGCCAGCAGCGGGACAGCCCAGCCGACCGGGGAGCTGTTTTTT
TRBJ2-7	TRBD1	many	TRBV20-1	CSATWAGGSYEQYF	TGCAGTGCTACCTGGGCAGGGGGATCCTACGAGCAGTACTTC
TRBJ1-4	TRBD1	many	TRBV18	CASSGQGANEKLFF	TGTGCCAGCTCGGGACAGGGAGCTAATGAAAAACTGTTTTTT
TRBJ2-5	TRBD2	-	TRBV3-1	CASSQDGASGGATETQYF	TGTGCCAGCAGCCAAGATGGAGCTAGCGGGGGGGCTACGGAGACCCAGTACTTC
TRBJ2-3	-	many	TRBV29-1	CSVGPEYRTQYF	TGCAGCGTTGGTCCAGAGTATCGTACGCAGTATTTT
TRBJ2-7	-	many	TRBV20-1	CSARDVASYEQYF	TGCAGTGCTAGAGACGTGGCTAGCTACGAGCAGTACTTC
TRBJ2-3	-	many	TRBV20-1	CSATTGPNTDTQYF	TGCAGTGCAACGACAGGCCCGAACACAGATACGCAGTATTTT
TRBJ2-7	TRBD1	few	TRBV19	CASSTTGTGSYEQYF	TGTGCCAGTAGTACGACCGGGACAGGGTCCTACGAGCAGTACTTC
TRBJ1-4	-	-	TRBV4-3	CASSQDGLGNEKLFF	TGCGCCAGCAGCCAAGATGGGCTGGGAAATGAAAAACTGTTTTTT
TRBJ2-7	TRBD2	many	TRBV10-1	CASSDGAGNSYEQYF	TGCGCCAGCAGTGATGGAGCGGGAAACTCCTACGAGCAGTACTTC
TRBJ1-2	TRBD1	few	TRBV29-1	CSVEEYQGAHGYTF	TGCAGCGTTGAAGAATATCAGGGGGCTCATGGCTACACCTTC
TRBJ1-5	-	-	TRBV20-1	CSASAGAGNQPQHF	TGCAGTGCTAGTGCGGGGGCAGGTAATCAGCCCCAGCATTTT
TRBJ2-2	TRBD1	many	TRBV5-1	CASSLSRGHTGELFF	TGCGCCAGCAGCTTGTCCAGGGGGCACACCGGGGAGCTGTTTTTT
TRBJ1-4	TRBD1	many	TRBV5-8	CASSFTGAAKLFF	TGTGCCAGCAGCTTCACAGGGGCGGCAAAACTGTTTTTT
TRBJ1-1	-	few	TRBV18	CASSPPFSGSQRTEAFF	TGTGCCAGCTCACCACCATTCTCGGGGTCCCAACGGACTGAAGCTTTCTTT
TRBJ2-2	TRBD1	-	TRBV2	CASSIYAGTGEGGELFF	TGTGCCAGCAGTATATACGCCGGGACAGGGGAGGGCGGGGAGCTGTTTTTT
TRBJ1-4	-	-	TRBV20-1	CSASPGGSTNEKLFF	TGCAGTGCCTCTCCCGGGGGGTCAACTAATGAAAAACTGTTTTTT
TRBJ1-1	-	few	TRBV4-1	CASSRLAGLRTEAFF	TGCGCCAGCAGCCGATTAGCCGGACTCCGCACTGAAGCTTTCTTT
TRBJ1-1	TRBD1	-	TRBV10-3	CAISDFRTGGGMNAEAFF	TGTGCCATCAGTGATTTCCGTACAGGGGGCGGAATGAACGCTGAAGCTTTCTTT
TRBJ1-5	-	many	TRBV2	CASSVTWDSNQPQHF	TGTGCCAGCAGTGTGACATGGGACAGCAATCAGCCCCAGCATTTT
TRBJ1-4	TRBD1	many	TRBV3-1	CASSQWDSDEKLFF	TGTGCCAGCAGCCAATGGGACAGTGATGAAAAACTGTTTTTT
TRBJ2-7	-	many	TRBV7-8	CASSLNRVATYEQYF	TGTGCCAGCAGCCTAAACAGGGTTGCGACCTACGAGCAGTACTTC
TRBJ1-5	TRBD1	-	TRBV7-9	CASSPQGQGSQPQHF	TGTGCCAGCAGCCCCCAGGGACAGGGGAGTCAGCCCCAGCATTTT
TRBJ2-7	-	many	TRBV27	CASSTSGVQVEQYF	TGTGCCAGCAGTACCTCAGGGGTCCAGGTCGAGCAGTACTTC
TRBJ1-5	-	many	TRBV11-2	CASSLAGEYNQPQHF	TGTGCCAGCAGCTTAGCGGGGGAGTACAATCAGCCCCAGCATTTT
TRBJ2-5	TRBD2	-	TRBV7-2	CASSLVGTSGGGETQYF	TGTGCCAGCAGCTTAGTCGGGACTAGCGGGGGGGGAGAGACCCAGTACTTC
TRBJ2-5	-	few	TRBV20-1	CSASHVRDQYQETQYF	TGCAGTGCTTCCCACGTCCGGGATCAATACCAAGAGACCCAGTACTTC
TRBJ1-6	TRBD1	few	TRBV28	CASSAPGQQNSPLHF	TGTGCCAGCAGTGCGCCGGGACAGCAGAATTCACCCCTCCACTTT
TRBJ1-4	-	many	TRBV7-2	CASSLNPGSEKLFF	TGTGCCAGCAGCTTAAACCCTGGGAGTGAAAAACTGTTTTTT
TRBJ1-3	-	many	TRBV30	CAWSVRGKLAGNTIYF	TGTGCCTGGAGTGTACGTGGCAAATTGGCTGGAAACACCATATATTTT
TRBJ1-1	TRBD1	-	TRBV20-1	CSARTRTGGARNTEAFF	TGCAGTGCTAGAACTCGGACAGGGGGCGCCCGGAACACTGAAGCTTTCTTT
TRBJ2-2	-	-	TRBV7-9	CASSHRASPGELFF	TGTGCCAGCAGCCACCGGGCTAGCCCCGGGGAGCTGTTTTTT
TRBJ1-1	-	many	TRBV9	CASSPPNVLNTEAFF	TGTGCCAGCAGCCCCCCAAACGTTTTGAACACTGAAGCTTTCTTT
TRBJ1-2	-	many	TRBV7-9	CASSLDDYGYTF	TGTGCCAGCAGCCTAGACGATTATGGCTACACCTTC
TRBJ2-7	TRBD2	many	TRBV7-2	CASSLEAGDYEQYF	TGTGCCAGCAGCTTAGAGGCGGGGGACTACGAGCAGTACTTC